This T cell receptor beta chain was documented in a study of persistence of HIV-infected CD4 T cells. This was the immunoSEQ version 4 assay in survey mode. The method was immunoSEQ multiplex PCR; TCRdb's version includes in-frame clones alone and lacks a portion of them. The repertoire holds approximately 46,000 clones, with approximately 90% as singletons. CDR1 is KGHSH, CDR2 LQKENI, per germline. The CDR3 covers 15 residues. The V end was cut by 4 bases, the J end by 2 bases, with 14 bases between. Anti-CD3/anti-CD28 beads served as a nonspecific positive control stimulus. Responding CD4+ T cells were sorted by upregulation of both CD40 ligand and CD69. Donors had CD4+ T cell counts above 400 cells/uL and were CMV-seropositive. A roughly 18-hour stimulation of CD8-depleted PBMCs used anti-CD28/CD49d costimulation, CD40-blocking antibody and enfuvirtide. This clone occurred once. Its antigen is undetermined.

Regarding the study as a whole: Within sorted populations, more oligoclonal TCRs accompanied more oligoclonal proviruses.

The genes are TRBV18 and TRBJ1-2, with a tentative D call TRBD1 (5 bases). The sequence was obtained from an adult woman with HIV who was CMV-seropositive. The starting material was CD4+ T cells sorted from PBMCs after approximately 18-hour stimulation, obtained from a patient who received antiretroviral therapy. CDR3 sequence reads: CASSQTETKNYGYTF. CDR3 bases: TGTGCCAGCTCACAGACAGAAACGAAAAACTATGGCTACACCTTC.